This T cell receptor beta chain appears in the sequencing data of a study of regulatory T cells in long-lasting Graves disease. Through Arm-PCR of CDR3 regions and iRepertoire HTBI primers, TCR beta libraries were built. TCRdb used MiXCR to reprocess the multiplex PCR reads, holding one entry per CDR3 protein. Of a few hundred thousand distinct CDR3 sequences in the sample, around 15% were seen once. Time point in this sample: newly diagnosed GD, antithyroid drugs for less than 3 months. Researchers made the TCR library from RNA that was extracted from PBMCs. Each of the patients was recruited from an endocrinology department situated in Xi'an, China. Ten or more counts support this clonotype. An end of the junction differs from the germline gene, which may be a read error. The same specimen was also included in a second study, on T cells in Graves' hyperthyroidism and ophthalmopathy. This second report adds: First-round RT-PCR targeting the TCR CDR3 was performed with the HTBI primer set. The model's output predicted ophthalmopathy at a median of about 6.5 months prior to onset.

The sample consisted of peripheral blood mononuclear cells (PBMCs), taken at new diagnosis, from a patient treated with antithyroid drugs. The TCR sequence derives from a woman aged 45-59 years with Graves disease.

This chain's CDR3 is CASSVQGSSYNEQFF. The CDR3 DNA follows: TGCGCCAGCAGCGTACAGGGGAGCTCCTACAATGAGCAGTTCTTC. The chain links TRBV2 to TRBJ2-1; 7 bases line up with TRBD1. This CDR3 contains 15 residues. Germline lookup yields CDR1 SNHLY and CDR2 FYNNEI.